A selection of T cell receptor beta chains follows, all from one sample in a study of graft-versus-host responses after intestinal transplantation. Produced via immunoSEQ multiplex PCR; TCRdb's table is partial and in-frame only. Among fewer than 120,000 clones listed, about 93% were seen once. Antigens of these TCRs are unknown. The material was unstimulated CD8+ T cells sorted from spleen or lymph node cells, obtained before intestinal transplant. These receptors were taken from a human donor who received an intestinal transplant. Both conserved end residues are part of each CDR3. The order of the fields is D gene, V gene, J gene, clone size, CDR3 DNA, CDR3 protein. The D gene is left open where the match is weak. Clone sizes are given selectively: once, few, many, or a class where the clone is expanded.

-	TRBV14	TRBJ1-2	-	TGTGCCAGCAGCTCTCCCGGGTTCACCTACTTC	CASSSPGFTYF
TRBD1	TRBV7-3	TRBJ2-7	-	TGTGCCAGCAGCACCCCGACAGGGGGCTCCTACGAGCAGTACTTC	CASSTPTGGSYEQYF
TRBD2	TRBV19	TRBJ2-7	-	TGTGCCAGTAGTATAGGACTGTCCAGCGGGAGCAGGGAGCAGTACTTC	CASSIGLSSGSREQYF
TRBD2	TRBV5-1	TRBJ2-7	-	TGCGCCAGCAGCTTTGATCTGGTACTAGCGGGAGGGCCCCACGAGCAGTACTTC	CASSFDLVLAGGPHEQYF
TRBD2	TRBV19	TRBJ2-2	-	TGTGCCAGTAGTACTCCGTCCGGGACTAGCGGGATCACCGGGGAGCTGTTTTTT	CASSTPSGTSGITGELFF
-	TRBV27	TRBJ2-5	-	TGTGCCAGCAGTTTAACCCTAGCATCCGGACAAGAGACCCAGTACTTC	CASSLTLASGQETQYF
TRBD2	TRBV30	TRBJ2-1	-	TGTGCCTGGAGTAGCGGGAGTGGGGGCAATGAGCAGTTCTTC	CAWSSGSGGNEQFF
TRBD1	TRBV27	TRBJ2-2	-	TGTGCCAGCAGCCATATTCGTGGGCAGGGGGACGGGGAGCTGTTTTTT	CASSHIRGQGDGELFF
-	TRBV28	TRBJ2-2	-	TGTGCCAGCGGTACCTGGGGCACCGGGGAGCTGTTTTTT	CASGTWGTGELFF
-	TRBV28	TRBJ1-5	-	TGTGCCAGCAGTCAGTACAGAGGGGGTCAACAGCCCCAGCATTTT	CASSQYRGGQQPQHF
-	TRBV5-8	TRBJ2-7	once	TGTGCCAGCAGCCGCCCGGCGCGGGACTTCACGTACGAGCAGTACTTC	CASSRPARDFTYEQYF
-	TRBV7-9	TRBJ2-7	-	TGTGCCAGCAGCTTGGTGGGGGCGGAAGAGCAGTACTTC	CASSLVGAEEQYF
-	TRBV7-9	TRBJ1-2	-	TGTGCCAGCAGCTTATCGACGGGCTATGGCTACACCTTC	CASSLSTGYGYTF
-	TRBV10-2	TRBJ1-1	-	TGCGCCAGCAAGGTAGGAATCACTGAAGCTTTCTTT	CASKVGITEAFF
TRBD2	TRBV4-1	TRBJ2-1	once	TGCGCCAGCAGCCAAGGTAGCGGGAGGTACAATGAGCAGTTCTTC	CASSQGSGRYNEQFF
-	TRBV4-1	TRBJ2-7	-	TGCGCCAGCAGCCATGTAAAGGGCGAGCAGTACTTC	CASSHVKGEQYF
-	TRBV5-4	TRBJ1-2	-	TGTGCCAGCAGCTCGGACGGCCTCGTCTACACCTTC	CASSSDGLVYTF
-	TRBV19	TRBJ1-1	once	TGTGCCAGTAGAGAAGGGAACACTGAAGCTTTCTTT	CASREGNTEAFF
-	TRBV7-9	TRBJ2-7	-	TGTGCCAGCAGCCGCTCCGGGACGGACCCTTACGAGCAGTACTTC	CASSRSGTDPYEQYF
-	TRBV13	TRBJ2-5	-	TGTGCCAGCAGCTCGGAATACGGGCCCCAGTACTTC	CASSSEYGPQYF
TRBD2	TRBV13	TRBJ2-1	-	TGTGCCAGCAGCCCCGGGCTAGCGGCCCCCTCCTACAATGAGCAGTTCTTC	CASSPGLAAPSYNEQFF
TRBD2	TRBV9	TRBJ2-5	-	TGTGCCAGCAGCCCAAGTGGACTAGCCGGGACCCAGTACTTC	CASSPSGLAGTQYF
-	TRBV20-1	TRBJ2-7	-	TGCAGTGTTTACAAGGACGGGCAGTACTTC	CSVYKDGQYF
-	TRBV5-6	TRBJ2-3	-	TGTGCCAGCGAGGCGAGAAGCACAGATACGCAGTATTTT	CASEARSTDTQYF
-	TRBV7-2	TRBJ2-1	-	TGTGCCAGCAGCTTAGTTTTGGGGGGCCTATACAATGAGCAGTTCTTC	CASSLVLGGLYNEQFF
-	TRBV6-4	TRBJ1-1	-	TGTGCCAGCAGTGAACGGGACGGCGATGAAGCTTTCTTT	CASSERDGDEAFF
TRBD2	TRBV19	TRBJ2-1	-	TGTGCCAGTCGCAGCGGGAGCTCCTACAATGAGCAGTTCTTC	CASRSGSSYNEQFF
-	TRBV7-3	TRBJ2-4	-	TGTGCCAGCAGCTCGCGGACGGTGGTAGTTTGGGCCAAAAACATTCAGTACTTC	CASSSRTVVVWAKNIQYF
-	TRBV11-2	TRBJ2-1	-	TGTGCCAGCACCCCGGGAGTAAACTACAATGAGCAGTTCTTC	CASTPGVNYNEQFF
-	TRBV11-2	TRBJ2-1	-	TGTGCCAGCAGCTTTGGGGCTAAATCCTACAATGAGCAGTTCTTC	CASSFGAKSYNEQFF
-	TRBV4-1	TRBJ2-5	-	TGCGCCAGCAGCGCGGAGATAGGGTCTTTGGTAGGGACCCAGTACTTC	CASSAEIGSLVGTQYF
-	TRBV7-9	TRBJ2-7	-	TGTGCCAGCGGAACCGGGACGAGGCTCGACGAGCAGTACTTC	CASGTGTRLDEQYF
TRBD2	TRBV19	TRBJ2-1	-	TGTGCCAGTAGTTCGGCTAGCGGGTTCAATGAGCAGTTCTTC	CASSSASGFNEQFF
TRBD1	TRBV7-9	TRBJ2-7	-	TGTGCCAGCAGCACGACCGGGACAGGGGTTTACGAGCAGTACTTC	CASSTTGTGVYEQYF
TRBD2	TRBV6-6	TRBJ2-3	once	TGTGCCAGCAGCCAAGAGGCTAGCGGGATAAGAGATACGCAGTATTTT	CASSQEASGIRDTQYF
-	TRBV5-6	TRBJ2-7	-	TGTGCCAGCAGCTTGGGGGTTTCCTACGAGCAGTACTTC	CASSLGVSYEQYF
-	TRBV6-5	TRBJ2-7	-	TGTGCCAGCAGTAACCCCCAAATGAGGAACGAGCAGTACTTC	CASSNPQMRNEQYF
-	TRBV4-1	TRBJ2-7	-	TGCGCCAGCAGCCAACTGGCGGGATCATCCTACGAGCAGTACTTC	CASSQLAGSSYEQYF
-	TRBV7-6	TRBJ2-5	-	TGTGCCAGCAGCTTCCCAGAGCTGGGGGAGACCCAGTACTTC	CASSFPELGETQYF
-	TRBV4-1	TRBJ1-1	-	TGCGCCAGCAGCCAAGATGGCGGGGGGATGGGGGACACTGAAGCTTTCTTT	CASSQDGGGMGDTEAFF
-	TRBV6-5	TRBJ2-7	-	TGTGCCATAGGTGGGGGGGCGGGCGACGAGCAGTACTTC	CAIGGGAGDEQYF
TRBD1	TRBV5-5	TRBJ2-7	-	TGTGCCAGCAGCCTCTGGACAGGGCCCTACGAGCAGTACTTC	CASSLWTGPYEQYF